The 14 T cell receptor beta chains given below trace back to one sample, sequenced in a study of T cell clonotyping in hematopoietic cell transplantation. Sequencing used immunoSEQ multiplex PCR; TCRdb keeps in-frame clones, though not all of them. The sample contains about 16,000 clones, roughly 91% of which appear only once. Sequencing was done on a sample of peripheral blood mononuclear cells. The receptors were sampled from a man aged 40-55 years in good health. Some clones in this sample may be carry-over from other donors' samples.

The chain combines TRBV7-6 with TRBJ1-1; D call uncertain. Trimming stripped 5 bases from V and 0 bases from J, with 13 bases between. The length of the CDR3 is 15 residues. CDR1 and CDR2 (germline): SGHVS, FNYEAQ. The CDR3 DNA is TGTGCCAGCAGCCAGTCGGGCACGGTGAACACTGAAGCTTTCTTT. It codes for CASSQSGTVNTEAFF.

V usage is TRBV11-2 and J usage is TRBJ2-7; 9 positions agree with TRBD1. The CDR3 loop spans 15 amino acids. The trim removed 6 bases at V and 1 base at J, leaving 7 bases unmatched. Germline loops: CDR1 SGHAT, CDR2 FQNNGV. The CDR3 nucleotides are TGTGCCAGCAGAAGACAGGGGGGAGGGTCCTACGAGCAGTACTTC. The encoded protein is CASRRQGGGSYEQYF.

This chain joins TRBV20-1 and TRBJ2-1; tentatively, D is TRBD1 (6 bases). CDR1 is DFQATT and CDR2 is SNEGSKA in the germline V gene (reference sequence). CDR3 length equals 11 residues. The germline V and J ends were trimmed by 6 bases and 6 bases, with 9 bases remaining between them. The CDR3 DNA reads TGCAGTGCCCTAGGGGGCAATGAGCAGTTCTTC. Translating gives CSALGGNEQFF.

The CDR3 DNA reads TGTGCCAGTAGTATTCGGTGGAACACTGAAGCTTTCTTT. Translated, it gives CASSIRWNTEAFF. The chain uses TRBV19 and TRBJ1-1; unclear D gene. Germline CDR1 reads LNHDA; CDR2 reads SQIVND (reference sequence). Trimming took 3 bases from V and 1 from J, leaving 6 bases between them. This CDR3 comprises 13 residues.

J is TRBJ1-2 and V is TRBV7-9, with D uncertain. The CDR3 sequence is 15 residues long. The V gene's germline CDR1 is SEHNR and CDR2 FQNEAQ (reference sequence). Deletions cut 4 bases from V and 4 bases from J, with 16 bases between. CDR3 region: CASSSASIAGYGYTF. CDR3 bases: TGTGCCAGCAGCTCCGCCTCCATCGCAGGCTATGGCTACACCTTC.

V and J are TRBV5-4 and TRBJ2-3; 10 bases match TRBD1. J lost 3 bases, V lost 5 bases, and 3 bases had no gene match. The germline CDR1 and CDR2 sequences are SGHNT and YYREEE (reference sequence). This CDR3 is 14 amino acids long. CDR3 DNA: TGTGCCAGCAGACGGACAGGGGGTACAGATACGCAGTATTTT. It translates to CASRRTGGTDTQYF.

The genes are TRBV4-1 and TRBJ2-7; 12 positions agree with TRBD2. This CDR3 is 18 amino acids long. The germline V gene encodes CDR1 MGHRA and CDR2 YSYEKL. V was pared by 0 bases and J by 2 bases, with 8 bases of the junction left unmatched. The DNA for the CDR3 is TGCGCCAGCAGCCAAGAACGGGCGACTAGCGGGAGTCCCTACGAGCAGTACTTC. The encoded protein is CASSQERATSGSPYEQYF.

The chain uses TRBV2 and TRBJ1-5; 7 nucleotides line up with TRBD1. This CDR3 is built from 15 residues. Germline CDR1 SNHLY, CDR2 FYNNEI. Trimming took 6 bases from V and 1 from J; bases not matched to a gene: 6. The CDR3 coding sequence is TGTGCCAGCAGAGGCCAGACAGGGAGCAATCAGCCCCAGCATTTT. It translates to CASRGQTGSNQPQHF. Variable domain in full (rest from reference TRBV2 and TRBJ1-5): EPEVTQTPSHQVTQMGQEVILRCVPISNHLYFYWYRQILGQKVEFLVSFYNNEISEKSEIFDDQFSVERPDGSNFTLKIRSTKLEDSAMYFCASRGQTGSNQPQHFGDGTRLSIL.

The V and J genes are TRBV5-6 and TRBJ2-2; TRBD2 matches at 7 bases. From germline, CDR1 is SGHDT and CDR2 YYEEEE. Trimming removed 3 bases from V and 3 bases from J; junction bases left unmatched: 2. The CDR3 contains 14 residues. CDR3 sequence: CASSWGGDTGELFF. CDR3 DNA sequence: TGTGCCAGCAGCTGGGGGGGGGACACCGGGGAGCTGTTTTTT.

The rearrangement links TRBV5-1 to TRBJ2-2, with 9 nucleotides matching TRBD2. Germline lookup yields CDR1 SGHRS and CDR2 YFSETQ. This CDR3 is 16 amino acids long. Trimming took 3 bases from V and 7 from J; bases not matched to a gene: 10. CDR3 bases: TGCGCCAGCAGCTCAATGGGACTAGCTACTGGCGGGGAGCTGTTTTTT. Translation: CASSSMGLATGGELFF.

The V gene is TRBV19, the J gene TRBJ1-4; D is possibly TRBD1 (5 bases). Germline values: CDR1 LNHDA, CDR2 SQIVND (reference sequence). V dropped 3 bases and J dropped 8 bases, with 13 bases sitting between them. This CDR3 comprises 14 residues. The chain's CDR3 is CASSIGGSREKLFF. The CDR3 DNA is TGTGCCAGTAGTATTGGGGGGAGTAGGGAAAAACTGTTTTTT.

The rearrangement links TRBV28 to TRBJ2-7, with D unclear. Per germline, CDR1 MDHEN and CDR2 SYDVKM. V was shortened by 5 bases and J by 0 bases, with 11 bases between the two germline ends. The CDR3 totals 14 residues. CDR3 coding DNA: TGTGCCAGCAGTCGTGACACCTACTCCTACGAGCAGTACTTC. Translating it yields CASSRDTYSYEQYF. The full variable domain, in which reference TRBV28 and TRBJ2-7 provide the parts outside the CDR3, is DVKVTQSSRYLVKRTGEKVFLECVQDMDHENMFWYRQDPGLGLRLIYFSYDVKMKEKGDIPEGYSVSREKKERFSLILESASTNQTSMYLCASSRDTYSYEQYFGPGTRLTVT.

This sequence joins TRBV4-1 and TRBJ2-3, with D perhaps matching TRBD1 or TRBD2 (5 bases each). The CDR3 has 15 amino acids. V was shortened by 0 bases and J by 7 bases, with 14 bases between the two germline ends. Germline CDR1 is MGHRA and CDR2 is YSYEKL. The CDR3 coding sequence is TGCGCCAGCAGCCAAGAAAGTCGGGGCGGATATACGCAGTATTTT. It codes for CASSQESRGGYTQYF.

The J gene is TRBJ2-7, the V gene TRBV19; TRBD2 agrees at 7 bases. This CDR3 is 14 amino acids long. Germline loops: CDR1 LNHDA, CDR2 SQIVND (reference sequence). The trim removed 9 bases at V and 4 bases at J, leaving 12 bases unmatched. The CDR3 bases are TGTGCCAGCCCGTTTCGCGGGGGAAGGTACGAGCAGTACTTC. Translation: CASPFRGGRYEQYF.